This T cell receptor beta chain was identified during a study of blood T cell repertoires in COVID-19. The V gene's germline CDR1 is LGHDT and CDR2 YNNKEL (reference sequence). The V and J ends lost 6 bases and 3 bases, in that order; junction bases with no gene match: 4. The CDR3 has 14 amino acids. TCRdb's copy holds only in-frame clones and misses some; the assay was immunoSEQ multiplex PCR. The repertoire holds 300,000 to 350,000 clones, over 70% seen once, with roughly 6.3% in the top ten. The receptor's source is a woman between 50 and 59 years old with COVID-19, enrolled during active disease. The V call is TRBV3-1 (or the pseudogene TRBV3-2), the J call TRBJ2-7; 11 bases are shared with TRBD2. The sequenced sample consisted of peripheral blood. CDR3 region: CASRHTSGSYEQYF. As DNA, the CDR3 is TGTGCCAGCAGACATACTAGCGGGAGCTACGAGCAGTACTTC.